This T cell receptor (beta chain) was recorded in a study of OX40 agonist ivuxolimab in advanced cancers. V was shortened by 1 base and J by 4 bases, with 15 bases between the two germline ends. In germline, CDR1 is SGHDT, CDR2 YYEEEE. CDR3 length: 15 amino acids. TCRdb's copy holds only in-frame clones and misses some; the assay was immunoSEQ multiplex PCR. Of tens of thousands of clones in the sample, about 83% were seen once. The specimen was CD4+ or CD8+ T cells sorted from blood, collected in a trial of the OX40 agonist ivuxolimab. This clonotype was sampled from an adult with an advanced solid tumor such as melanoma, head and neck, liver or kidney cancer. The chain recombines TRBV5-6 with TRBJ2-7; no firm D call. The CDR3 protein is CASSLRSGYEYEQYF. The DNA for the CDR3 is TGTGCCAGCAGCTTGCGCTCAGGATACGAGTACGAGCAGTACTTC.